This TCR beta chain came from a study of control samples from healthy donors and cancer patients (dated by TCRdb to 2020 to 2021). The library relied on the immunoSEQ multiplex PCR assay. The table was pulled from immuneACCESS by TCRdb, which kept in-frame rearrangements only. Such tables lose some clones; where checked, under half of the loss comes from unresolved V genes, and the rest has no known cause. In all, the sample holds some 140,000 clones, and more than 85% of those were seen once. The ten largest make up 8% to 9.5% of the sample. A word on this clone: It lacks a known antigen. Base qualities are not provided; no much larger clone lies one nucleotide away.

The CDR3, cysteine through phenylalanine, is 13 amino acids long. Only the CDR3 DNA is retained, 39 bases long and in frame from the first base. Trimming leaves V shorter by 7 bases and J shorter by 7 bases, with the junction holding 6 bases beyond the gene matches. The germline V gene yields LGHNA for CDR1 and YNFKEQ for CDR2. The chain is encoded by TRBV4-2 joined to TRBJ1-4, with 7 bases in between that match TRBD1. The specimen was blood. The sequence was collected from a woman in her thirties in good health. Here is the DNA: TGTGCCAGCACCACAGGGGAAAGTGAAAAACTGTTTTTT. Protein translation: CASTTGESEKLFF.